Shown below are 8 T cell receptor beta chains from a single sample sequenced in a study of cytomegalovirus exposure and HLA in healthy donors. PCR was performed using 60 Vbeta and 13 Jbeta primers. Using immunoSEQ multiplex PCR, the repertoire was profiled, and TCRdb retains in-frame clones only, with some absent. The sample has about 120,000 clones; 81% are singletons. The source material was PBMCs. All receptors come from a young woman in good health and CMV-seronegative.

The chain carries TRBV10-3 and TRBJ2-1, with 7 bases matching TRBD2. The CDR3 is 14 amino acids. Germline V lookup: CDR1 ENHRY, CDR2 SYGVKD. V shed 3 bases, J shed 15 bases, and the junction held 14 bases outside the gene matches. CDR3 loop: CAISDPQAGTTLFF. CDR3 DNA: TGTGCCATCAGTGATCCCCAGGCCGGGACTACCCTGTTCTTC.

In the case of this clone: The junction shows a germline mismatch at one end, possibly a read error. The V gene is TRBV18, the J gene TRBJ1-4, with 7 bases aligning to TRBD1. CDR1 and CDR2 (germline): KGHSH, LQKENI. The CDR3 sequence is 15 residues long. The DNA for the CDR3 is TGTGCCAGCTTACCAGGACAGGCTCTTAATGAAAAACTGTTTTTT. This sequence encodes CASLPGQALNEKLFF.

The chain couples TRBV5-1 to TRBJ2-1, with a tentative D call TRBD2 (5 bases). The CDR3 has 17 amino acids. Looked up from germline, CDR1 is SGHRS and CDR2 is YFSETQ. Trimming removed 5 bases at V and 0 bases at J, with 18 bases between. CDR3 nucleotides: TGCGCCAGCAGTAGGGTCCTCGCGGGCGACTCCTACAATGAGCAGTTCTTC. Its translation: CASSRVLAGDSYNEQFF. The full variable domain, its missing parts supplied by reference TRBV5-1 and TRBJ2-1, is KAGVTQTPRYLIKTRGQQVTLSCSPISGHRSVSWYQQTPGQGLQFLFEYFSETQRNKGNFPGRFSGRQFSNSRSEMNVSTLELGDSALYLCASSRVLAGDSYNEQFFGPGTRLTVL.

The J gene is TRBJ1-1, the V gene TRBV10-1; TRBD1 is a possible D gene (6 bases). The germline V and J ends were trimmed by 8 bases and 2 bases, with 12 bases remaining between them. This CDR3 has 13 residues. CDR1 is WNHNN and CDR2 is SYGVQD in the germline V gene (reference sequence). The CDR3 sequence is CASEDSPNTEAFF. For the CDR3, the DNA is TGCGCCAGCGAGGACAGCCCTAACACTGAAGCTTTCTTT.

The chain recombines TRBV5-4 with TRBJ2-7, with 8 nucleotides matching TRBD1. The germline V gene encodes CDR1 SGHNT and CDR2 YYREEE (reference sequence). Unmatched junction bases numbered 9, after V lost 4 bases and J lost 6 bases. CDR3 length equals 14 residues. The CDR3 DNA sequence: TGTGCCAGCAGCATACCGACAGGGGTGGGCGAGCAGTACTTC. The encoded protein is CASSIPTGVGEQYF. The whole variable domain, filled in from reference TRBV5-4 and TRBJ2-7, reads ETGVTQSPTHLIKTRGQQVTLRCSSQSGHNTVSWYQQALGQGPQFIFQYYREEENGRGNFPPRFSGLQFPNYSSELNVNALELDDSALYLCASSIPTGVGEQYFGPGTRLTVT.

The chain has TRBV28 and TRBJ2-1, with 9 bases aligning to TRBD2. The V segment lost 7 bases and the J segment 6 bases; nucleotides outside the gene matches: 7. CDR1 and CDR2 from the germline V gene are MDHEN and SYDVKM. The CDR3 spans 14 residues. The DNA for the CDR3 is TGTGCCAGCATACGGCTAGCGGGAAGCAATGAGCAGTTCTTC. It encodes CASIRLAGSNEQFF.

This clone was seen only a few times. The chain employs TRBV20-1 and TRBJ2-7; D is undetermined. The ends were cut back, 3 bases at V and 6 bases at J, with 9 bases in the middle. Per germline, CDR1 DFQATT and CDR2 SNEGSKA (reference sequence). The CDR3 totals 11 residues. The CDR3 spells CSASLGSEQYF. CDR3 bases: TGCAGTGCTAGTCTAGGATCCGAGCAGTACTTC.

This clone was detected once. One junction end disagrees with the germline gene, perhaps due to a read error. The gene calls are TRBV6-4 and TRBJ2-7; 7 bases align to TRBD1. The CDR3 loop spans 14 amino acids. Germline V CDR1 and CDR2: MRHNA, SNTAGT. CDR3 nucleotides: TGTGCCAGCAGTCGGGACAGCCTCTCCTACGAGCAGTGCTTC. Translation: CASSRDSLSYEQCF.